The 25 T cell receptor beta chains below all came from one sample that was sequenced in a study of beta chain features in type 1 diabetes. Study-wide findings and caveats: Within each of all four CD4+ subsets, Type 1 diabetes patients had TCRB CDR3s that were moderately but significantly shorter.

Since all of the isolated RNA was reverse transcribed, expressed TCRB transcripts were what got sequenced. Sequencing used immunoSEQ multiplex PCR; TCRdb keeps in-frame clones, though not all of them. The sample lists 280,000 or so clones, roughly 15% occurring once. These TCRs are of unknown antigen specificity. Sequenced input: naive CD4+ T cells from blood. Receptor source: a man between 18 and 29 years old with type 1 diabetes.

The gene calls are TRBV7-9 and TRBJ2-3; no reliable D call. The CDR3 length is 15 residues. V gave up 4 bases and J gave up 2 bases, with 13 bases separating them. Germline V gene lookup returns CDR1 SEHNR and CDR2 FQNEAQ (reference sequence). The CDR3 region has the DNA TGTGCCAGCAGCTCGCAGGCGCAGAACACAGATACGCAGTATTTT. This sequence encodes CASSSQAQNTDTQYF.

The gene calls are TRBV9 and TRBJ2-2; perhaps TRBD1 as D (6 bases). Trimming took 3 bases from V and 5 from J, leaving 17 bases between them. This CDR3 is built from 16 residues. CDR1 is SGDLS and CDR2 is YYNGEE in the germline V gene. The CDR3 region has the DNA TGTGCCAGCAGCGCACCCCCCGAGGGGGTTACCGGGGAGCTGTTTTTT. This translates into CASSAPPEGVTGELFF. Using reference TRBV9 and TRBJ2-2 for the parts outside the CDR3, the full variable domain is DSGVTQTPKHLITATGQRVTLRCSPRSGDLSVYWYQQSLDQGLQFLIQYYNGEERAKGNILERFSAQQFPDLHSELNLSSLELGDSALYFCASSAPPEGVTGELFFGEGSRLTVL.

The chain links TRBV30 to TRBJ1-4; 8 bases are a match to TRBD1. The CDR3 sequence is 16 residues long. Per germline, CDR1 GTSNPN and CDR2 SVGIG (reference sequence). Germline trimming cut 2 bases from V and 10 bases from J; bases unmatched to any gene: 15. CDR3 loop: CAWSPSPGTGVSKLFF. DNA of the CDR3: TGTGCCTGGAGTCCCTCCCCCGGGACAGGAGTGTCAAAACTGTTTTTT.

The V call is TRBV6-6, the J call TRBJ2-5, with D possibly matching TRBD1 (6 bases). The CDR3 sequence is 14 residues long. In germline, CDR1 is MNHNY, CDR2 SVGAGI (reference sequence). V shed 8 bases and J shed 3 bases, with 16 bases lying between them. The CDR3 DNA follows: TGTGCCAGCCGGTGGAATACAGGGAAAGAGACCCAGTACTTC. It codes for CASRWNTGKETQYF.

The CDR3 spells CASSSTGTNEKLFF. CDR3 sequence (DNA): TGTGCCAGCAGTTCGACAGGCACTAATGAAAAACTGTTTTTT. The chain has TRBV28 and TRBJ1-4; maybe TRBD1 (6 bases). The CDR3 is 14 residues long. Germline assignment: CDR1 MDHEN and CDR2 SYDVKM. Trimming pared 4 bases from V and 2 bases from J, leaving 8 bases between.

A few counts support this clone. V gene TRBV5-4 combines with J gene TRBJ2-2, with TRBD2 matching over 9 bases. Germline loops: CDR1 SGHNT, CDR2 YYREEE (reference sequence). There are 15 residues in the CDR3. J lost 3 bases, V lost 4 bases, and 4 bases had no gene match. The CDR3 is CASSGGGAYTGELFF. CDR3 nucleotides: TGTGCCAGCAGCGGCGGGGGGGCTTACACCGGGGAGCTGTTTTTT.

This clone was counted a few times. The V and J genes are TRBV25-1 and TRBJ2-5; D remains unclear. V dropped 5 bases and J dropped 1 base, with 8 bases sitting between them. The germline V gene encodes CDR1 MGHDK and CDR2 SYGVNS. This CDR3 contains 13 residues. CDR3 in DNA: TGTGCCAGCAGTTATGGCAGCCAAGAGACCCAGTACTTC. Its translation: CASSYGSQETQYF.

The J gene is TRBJ2-7, the V gene TRBV2; TRBD1 aligns across 9 bases. The CDR3 consists of 16 residues. Germline CDR1 and CDR2: SNHLY and FYNNEI. V trimming: 6 bases; J trimming: 4 bases; junction bases outside the gene matches: 13. This CDR3 is CASSHPPGQGFYEQYF. The DNA for the CDR3 is TGTGCCAGCAGCCATCCACCGGGACAGGGATTTTACGAGCAGTACTTC.

This clone occurred a few times. This chain links TRBV5-4 with TRBJ2-3; maybe TRBD1 (6 bases). V lost 3 bases, J lost 4 bases, and 15 bases lay in between. The germline gives CDR1 SGHNT, CDR2 YYREEE (reference sequence). The CDR3 runs to 15 residues. The DNA of the CDR3 is TGTGCCAGCAGCTCGACAACAGGGAATGCAGATACGCAGTATTTT. This encodes CASSSTTGNADTQYF.

This clone was seen a few times. The V call is TRBV15, the J call TRBJ1-1; D remains ambiguous. V gave up 1 base and J gave up 3 bases, with 12 bases separating them. Germline V gives CDR1 LNHNV, CDR2 YYDKDF (reference sequence). CDR3 size: 15 residues. The CDR3 DNA is TGTGCCACCAGCAGAGTACGATCGGGATACACTGAAGCTTTCTTT. It translates to CATSRVRSGYTEAFF.

This chain links TRBV11-2 with TRBJ2-3; TRBD2 matches at 8 bases. After removal of 3 bases from V and 2 bases from J, the junction contained 13 bases not matched to a gene. This CDR3 spans 18 amino acids. Per the germline V gene, CDR1 is SGHAT and CDR2 is FQNNGV. The CDR3 DNA follows: TGTGCCAGCAGCTTTAGAGTCCGGGGGGGCGGCAACACAGATACGCAGTATTTT. This sequence encodes CASSFRVRGGGNTDTQYF.

This clone was seen more than once but under ten times. V gene TRBV7-9 combines with J gene TRBJ2-5; no definite D call. The CDR3 spans 15 residues. Germline V gene data show CDR1 as SEHNR and CDR2 as FQNEAQ (reference sequence). Trimming cost V 2 bases and J 1 base, with 11 bases left between them. This CDR3 is CASSLFQTIQETQYF. CDR3 nucleotides: TGTGCCAGCAGCTTATTCCAGACAATCCAAGAGACCCAGTACTTC.

This clone was picked up a small number of times. The chain couples TRBV10-3 to TRBJ2-2, with TRBD2 matching over 7 bases. The V gene's germline CDR1 is ENHRY and CDR2 SYGVKD. The CDR3 runs to 14 residues. V trimming: 6 bases; J trimming: 3 bases; junction bases outside the gene matches: 4. CDR3 residues: CAIRGLPDTGELFF. DNA of the CDR3: TGTGCCATCAGGGGACTACCCGACACCGGGGAGCTGTTTTTT.

The V call is TRBV7-9, the J call TRBJ2-5, with 12 positions matching TRBD2. Germline V CDR1 and CDR2: SEHNR, FQNEAQ (reference sequence). This CDR3 is 16 amino acids long. J was trimmed by 4 bases and V by 5 bases; bases with no gene match: 8. This CDR3 reads CASSPGLAGRLETQYF. The CDR3 region has the DNA TGTGCCAGCAGCCCCGGACTAGCGGGACGTTTAGAGACCCAGTACTTC. Full variable domain (missing parts from reference TRBV7-9 and TRBJ2-5): DTGVSQNPRHKITKRGQNVTFRCDPISEHNRLYWYRQTLGQGPEFLTYFQNEAQLEKSRLLSDRFSAERPKGSFSTLEIQRTEQGDSAMYLCASSPGLAGRLETQYFGPGTRLLVL.

This clone showed up just a few times. The rearrangement uses TRBV6-5 and TRBJ1-1; a weak D match, TRBD1 (6 bases). The CDR3 runs to 13 residues. The ends were cut back, 7 bases at V and 1 base at J, with 10 bases in the middle. The germline V gene encodes CDR1 MNHEY and CDR2 SVGAGI. The CDR3 sequence: CASKRDTNTEAFF. The CDR3 DNA reads TGTGCCAGCAAAAGGGACACGAACACTGAAGCTTTCTTT.

This clone was found a few times. The chain carries TRBV10-3 and TRBJ2-5; 7 positions match TRBD1. The CDR3 loop spans 15 amino acids. V trimming: 4 bases; J trimming: 1 base; junction bases outside the gene matches: 6. Germline V gene sequence: CDR1 ENHRY, CDR2 SYGVKD. The DNA of the CDR3 is TGTGCCATCAGTGGGCTGCCAGGGGGCCAAGAGACCCAGTACTTC. Encoded protein: CAISGLPGGQETQYF.

This clone has only a few counts. The chain carries TRBV6-5 and TRBJ2-5; tentative D call: TRBD2 (6 bases). This CDR3 is built from 14 residues. Germline lookup yields CDR1 MNHEY and CDR2 SVGAGI. V dropped 0 bases and J dropped 1 base, with 6 bases sitting between them. CDR3 DNA: TGTGCCAGCAGTTACTCGGGACTCCAAGAGACCCAGTACTTC. Translating gives CASSYSGLQETQYF.

This clone came up a few times. The CDR3 region is CASTSMGAGGEKLFF. CDR3 DNA sequence: TGTGCCAGCACGTCGATGGGGGCAGGGGGTGAAAAACTGTTTTTT. This chain uses TRBV7-9 with TRBJ1-4; 7 bases are a match to TRBD1. The junction had 12 bases not matched to a gene; V was cut back by 7 bases and J by 7 bases. This CDR3 has 15 amino acids. The germline gives CDR1 SEHNR, CDR2 FQNEAQ (reference sequence).

The chain joins TRBV29-1 to TRBJ2-1; 8 bases line up with TRBD2. Looked up from germline, CDR1 is SQVTM and CDR2 is ANQGSEA. The CDR3 consists of 15 residues. V lost 0 bases and J lost 2; bases outside the gene matches: 3. The CDR3 here is CSVEDLAGAYNEQFF. In DNA form, the CDR3 reads TGCAGCGTTGAAGACCTAGCGGGCGCCTACAATGAGCAGTTCTTC.

The J gene is TRBJ1-5, the V gene TRBV27; 9 nucleotides line up with TRBD1. The CDR3 runs 16 residues. Trimming at V came to 6 bases and at J to 6 bases, leaving 12 bases not matched to a gene. Germline-derived CDR1 and CDR2 are MNHEY and SMNVEV (reference sequence). As DNA, the CDR3 is TGTGCCAGCAGCCCGATCGAACAGGGGGCGTTTCAGCCCCAGCATTTT. It codes for CASSPIEQGAFQPQHF.

The rearrangement links TRBV5-4 to TRBJ2-3, with D tentatively TRBD2 (6 bases). The CDR3 extends over 17 amino acids. CDR1 is SGHNT and CDR2 is YYREEE in the germline V gene (reference sequence). V was shortened by 4 bases and J by 1 base, with 19 bases between the two germline ends. The CDR3 DNA reads as TGTGCCAGCAGCCCGGGGGTGGTTCGGCGGGGCACAGATACGCAGTATTTT. Translating it yields CASSPGVVRRGTDTQYF.

This sequence joins TRBV23-1 and TRBJ2-3; 7 nucleotides align to TRBD2. TRBV23-1 is annotated as an ORF whose role is uncertain. The CDR3 consists of 17 residues. The ends lost 6 bases at V and 0 bases at J; junction bases unmatched: 12. CDR3: CASRHCMTGGSTDTQYF. Here the CDR3 DNA reads TGCGCCAGCAGACATTGTATGACGGGAGGTAGCACAGATACGCAGTATTTT.

J is TRBJ1-1 and V is TRBV5-6, with unresolved D. Looked up from germline, CDR1 is SGHDT and CDR2 is YYEEEE. The CDR3 sequence is 14 residues long. V gave up 4 bases and J gave up 4 bases, with 14 bases separating them. CDR3 protein: CASSTGLGFTEAFF. DNA for the CDR3: TGTGCCAGCAGCACTGGACTGGGGTTCACTGAAGCTTTCTTT.

As for this clone: The junction departs from germline at one end; a sequencing error may be responsible. This sequence joins TRBV27 and TRBJ2-7, with TRBD1 matching 11 bases. This CDR3 spans 15 amino acids. The germline V gene has CDR1 MNHEY and CDR2 SMNVEV (reference sequence). CDR3 in amino acids: CASSLSDRGLDEQYF. The DNA of the CDR3 is TGTGCCAGCAGTCTATCGGACAGGGGGCTCGACGAGCAGTACTTC.

J is TRBJ2-5 and V is TRBV25-1; D unresolved. Per germline, CDR1 MGHDK and CDR2 SYGVNS. The CDR3 contains 14 residues. The V and J ends lost 5 bases and 0 bases respectively, with 10 bases between them. CDR3 in amino acids: CASSSPGYQETQYF. The CDR3 DNA follows: TGTGCCAGCAGTTCACCAGGCTACCAAGAGACCCAGTACTTC.